What follows are 24 T cell receptor beta chains derived from one specimen sequenced in a study of blood T cell repertoires in COVID-19. The repertoire was sequenced with immunoSEQ multiplex PCR; TCRdb's copy has only in-frame clones and lacks some. The table shows 90,000 or so clones, with around nine tenths occurring only once. What was sequenced was peripheral blood. The receptors were gathered from a man at least 80 years old with acute or convalescent COVID-19.

The chain has TRBV28 and TRBJ2-1; 7 positions match TRBD1. This CDR3 has 14 residues. Losses at the gene ends were 4 bases for V and 7 bases for J; bases not matched to a gene: 7. CDR1 is MDHEN and CDR2 is SYDVKM in the germline V gene. The CDR3 region is CASSSPQGVNEQFF. CDR3 in DNA: TGTGCCAGCAGTTCACCGCAGGGGGTTAATGAGCAGTTCTTC.

The genes are TRBV5-1 and TRBJ2-3, with TRBD1 as a possible D gene (6 bases). Germline V gene sequence: CDR1 SGHRS, CDR2 YFSETQ. The V and J ends lost 7 bases and 2 bases respectively, with 14 bases between them. This CDR3 has 14 residues. The CDR3 region is CASSPDSPTDTQYF. The CDR3, as DNA: TGCGCCAGCTCTCCGGACAGCCCCACAGATACGCAGTATTTT.

This clone was observed a single time. The rearrangement joins TRBV1 to TRBJ2-1; the table calls TRBD2, which could not be checked here. TRBV1 is annotated as a pseudogene. This CDR3 is 16 amino acids long. The CDR3, as DNA: TGCACCAGCAGCCAAGATCCAAGCGGGGGCTACAATGAGCAGTTCTTC. It is translated as CTSSQDPSGGYNEQFF.

The chain joins TRBV20-1 to TRBJ1-6; D gene uncertain. Germline-derived CDR1 and CDR2 are DFQATT and SNEGSKA (reference sequence). The V and J ends lost 3 bases and 14 bases respectively, with 20 bases between them. This CDR3 region has 14 residues. The CDR3 DNA sequence: TGCAGTGCTAGTCCGAGCTCCGGGGATGTATCCCTCCACTTT. This translates into CSASPSSGDVSLHF.

This rearrangement joins TRBV25-1 to TRBJ2-5; a weak D match, TRBD1 (5 bases). Germline V gene sequence: CDR1 MGHDK, CDR2 SYGVNS. V lost 3 bases and J lost 5, with 13 bases in between. This CDR3 has 14 residues. DNA of the CDR3: TGTGCCAGCAGTGAGTCAGGGAAATGGGAGACCCAGTACTTC. Its translation: CASSESGKWETQYF.

This chain connects TRBV13 to TRBJ2-1, with a possible D match to TRBD1 (5 bases). Deletions cut 2 bases from V and 7 bases from J, with 6 bases between. The length of the CDR3 is 12 residues. Germline values: CDR1 PRHDT, CDR2 FYEKMQ (reference sequence). DNA for the CDR3: TGTGCCAGCAGCTTAAACAGGAATGAGCAGTTCTTC. Translated: CASSLNRNEQFF.

The CDR3 DNA is TGTGCCAGCAGTTACGGGACAGCCTATTCACCCCTCCACTTT. This encodes CASSYGTAYSPLHF. V usage is TRBV6-2 or TRBV6-3 and J usage is TRBJ1-6, with 7 bases lining up with TRBD1. After removal of 2 bases from V and 8 bases from J, the junction contained 3 bases not matched to a gene. CDR3 length equals 14 residues. In germline, CDR1 is MNHEY, CDR2 SVGEGT.

The chain has TRBV5-4 and TRBJ1-4, with TRBD1 matching 7 bases. Per the germline V gene, CDR1 is SGHNT and CDR2 is YYREEE (reference sequence). V shed 0 bases, J shed 4 bases, and the junction held 0 bases outside the gene matches. This CDR3 has 14 amino acids. The chain's CDR3 is CASSLDRGNEKLFF. CDR3 in DNA: TGTGCCAGCAGCTTGGACAGGGGTAATGAAAAACTGTTTTTT.

V gene TRBV25-1 combines with J gene TRBJ2-1; 8 bases map to TRBD1. Trimming at V came to 4 bases and at J to 9 bases, leaving 5 bases not matched to a gene. The germline gives CDR1 MGHDK, CDR2 SYGVNS. This CDR3 comprises 13 residues. Here the CDR3 reads CASSGQGMGEQFF. As DNA, the CDR3 is TGTGCCAGCAGTGGACAGGGGATGGGTGAGCAGTTCTTC.

The chain has TRBV2 and TRBJ2-1; 7 nucleotides align to TRBD2. Germline V lookup: CDR1 SNHLY, CDR2 FYNNEI. V was clipped by 11 bases and J by 7 bases; unmatched bases: 14. The CDR3 sequence is 14 residues long. Here the CDR3 reads CAVRGAGVTNEQFF. CDR3 DNA: TGTGCCGTTCGCGGGGCGGGGGTTACTAATGAGCAGTTCTTC.

The CDR3 loop is CASSIGTENTEAFF. For the CDR3, the DNA is TGTGCCAGCAGTATAGGGACAGAGAACACTGAAGCTTTCTTT. The gene calls are TRBV6-6 and TRBJ1-1; 7 bases match TRBD1. Germline CDR1 reads MNHNY; CDR2 reads SVGAGI (reference sequence). The CDR3 is 14 amino acids. V gave up 5 bases and J gave up 1 base; unmatched junction bases: 4.

CDR3 sequence (DNA): TGTGCCAGCAGCTTAGCATCCGTCTTAGCGGGAGGTGGGGAGCAGTACTTC. This encodes CASSLASVLAGGGEQYF. V gene TRBV7-2 combines with J gene TRBJ2-7; 10 bases map to TRBD2. The CDR3 is 17 residues long. J lost 7 bases, V lost 0 bases, and 12 bases had no gene match. Germline CDR1 is SGHTA and CDR2 is FQGNSA.

This rearrangement joins TRBV30 to TRBJ1-4; a weak D match, TRBD1 (5 bases). Per the germline V gene, CDR1 is GTSNPN and CDR2 is SVGIG (reference sequence). The CDR3 loop spans 13 amino acids. V was pared by 6 bases and J by 8 bases, with 16 bases between. CDR3 loop: CACNPAQGEKLFF. The CDR3 DNA reads TGTGCCTGTAACCCAGCCCAGGGAGAAAAACTGTTTTTT.

This clone has a single count. V and J are TRBV4-1 and TRBJ1-5, with D perhaps matching TRBD1 (6 bases). V shed 2 bases and J shed 6 bases, with 26 bases lying between them. Germline lookup yields CDR1 MGHRA and CDR2 YSYEKL. The length of the CDR3 is 19 residues. In DNA, the CDR3 is TGCGCCAGCAGCCAAAGCCTCGAGAGCCAGGGGCGGCGGAGTCAGCCCCAGCATTTT. Encoded protein: CASSQSLESQGRRSQPQHF.

To note about this clone: Other DNA variants within this sample encode the same CDR3. V is TRBV5-1 and J is TRBJ2-7; 8 nucleotides match TRBD2. This CDR3 is built from 13 residues. Germline values: CDR1 SGHRS, CDR2 YFSETQ. V trimming: 4 bases; J trimming: 5 bases; junction bases outside the gene matches: 5. The chain's CDR3 is CASSRGGEDEQYF. DNA of the CDR3: TGCGCCAGCAGCCGGGGGGGGGAAGACGAGCAGTACTTC.

The chain is built from TRBV6-2 or TRBV6-3 and TRBJ1-2; D is ambiguous. The V and J ends lost 7 bases and 0 bases respectively, with 12 bases between them. The germline V gene has CDR1 MNHEY and CDR2 SVGEGT. The CDR3 is 14 amino acids. The CDR3 here is CASTPDAANYGYTF. CDR3 nucleotide sequence: TGTGCCAGCACCCCAGACGCGGCTAACTATGGCTACACCTTC.

This rearrangement joins TRBV4-2 to TRBJ2-3; 10 bases agree with TRBD1. The trim removed 1 base at V and 3 bases at J, leaving 10 bases unmatched. Germline V gives CDR1 LGHNA, CDR2 YNFKEQ. The length of the CDR3 is 18 residues. CDR3 sequence reads: CASSQGLGGTGVTDTQYF. The CDR3 bases are TGTGCCAGCAGCCAAGGTCTGGGCGGGACAGGGGTGACAGATACGCAGTATTTT.

This clone was found a few times. The chain employs TRBV7-2 and TRBJ2-1; no clear D. With 1 base removed from V and 7 bases from J, the gap between germline ends came to 11 bases. The CDR3 totals 14 residues. Germline loops: CDR1 SGHTA, CDR2 FQGNSA. CDR3 sequence: CASSLGLHRNEQFF. DNA of the CDR3: TGTGCCAGCAGCTTAGGGCTCCACAGAAATGAGCAGTTCTTC.

This chain links TRBV7-2 with TRBJ2-3, with 9 bases matching TRBD2. The CDR3 has 14 amino acids. V was clipped by 0 bases and J by 10 bases; unmatched bases: 5. Germline V gene data show CDR1 as SGHTA and CDR2 as FQGNSA. The CDR3 bases are TGTGCCAGCAGCTTAGCTTGGACTAGCGAGGCGCAGTATTTT. Protein product: CASSLAWTSEAQYF.

V is TRBV9 and J is TRBJ1-4; 7 bases align to TRBD1. In germline, CDR1 is SGDLS, CDR2 YYNGEE. V was clipped by 4 bases and J by 5 bases; unmatched bases: 5. The length of the CDR3 is 14 residues. The CDR3 sequence: CASSRQGQNEKLFF. The CDR3 DNA sequence: TGTGCCAGCAGCAGACAGGGCCAGAATGAAAAACTGTTTTTT.

The J gene is TRBJ1-2, the V gene TRBV6-5, with TRBD1 as a possible D gene (6 bases). Trimming shortened V by 5 bases and J by 2 bases, and 12 bases separated the two germline ends. Germline-derived CDR1 and CDR2 are MNHEY and SVGAGI. This CDR3 is 14 amino acids long. CDR3 amino acids: CASSKQGSNYGYTF. CDR3 DNA: TGTGCCAGCAGTAAACAGGGATCGAACTATGGCTACACCTTC.

The chain employs TRBV6-5 and TRBJ1-2, with a tentative D call TRBD1 (6 bases). Trimming removed 5 bases from V and 7 bases from J, with 17 bases in between. Germline lookup yields CDR1 MNHEY and CDR2 SVGAGI. The CDR3 length is 14 residues. The CDR3 sequence: CASSNPGTRVGYTF. CDR3 coding DNA: TGTGCCAGCAGTAACCCCGGGACAAGGGTTGGCTACACCTTC.

This clone was recorded only once. This chain links TRBV7-2 with TRBJ2-5; D call uncertain. The germline V gene has CDR1 SGHTA and CDR2 FQGNSA. V was trimmed by 4 bases and J by 6 bases, leaving 9 bases between them. The CDR3 has 12 residues. The CDR3 DNA reads TGTGCCAGCAGCTCAACCGACAAGACCCAGTACTTC. It yields the protein CASSSTDKTQYF.

This clone appeared once. This sequence joins TRBV29-1 and TRBJ1-4, with D perhaps matching TRBD1 (6 bases). Germline CDR1 reads SQVTM; CDR2 reads ANQGSEA. The CDR3 extends over 10 amino acids. V shed 5 bases and J shed 17 bases, with 15 bases lying between them. In DNA form, the CDR3 reads TGCAGCGTTCGGGCGGACAGCGTCTTTTTT. This codes for CSVRADSVFF.